The 17 T cell receptor beta chains below were found in one sample sequenced in a study of T-cell reconstitution after alpha-beta-depleted transplantation in children (dated by TCRdb to the mid-2010s). The protocol used for the library was PCR. These reads were obtained on an Illumina HiSeq 2500. To normalize quantification of the TCRbeta repertoire, the TCR libraries were built with molecular barcoding that relied on unique molecular identifiers. TCRdb handled the public reads itself, with Q25 trimming in fastp and clone calling in MiXCR, and kept productive beta chains. Rows with one shared CDR3 protein collapse into an entry with the most common genes and DNA. Across this sample there are about 1,000,000 distinct CDR3 sequences, with about 29% seen only once. The ten largest clones capture approximately 30% of the sample. The treatment or condition label on this specimen signifies: allogeneic hematopoietic cell transplantation with graft depleted of TCRalphabeta T cells and CD19 B cells.

Sequences were derived from PBMCs, mostly from graft donor cells, sampled 360 days after TCRalphabeta/CD19-depleted stem cell transplant. The receptors originated from a boy under two years old who had a stem cell transplant for SCID, so the T cells may come from the graft donor.

This chain connects TRBV5-1 to TRBJ2-6, with D perhaps TRBD1 (6 bases). V shed 3 bases and J shed 0 bases, with 10 bases lying between them. The length of the CDR3 is 16 residues. Germline V gene data show CDR1 as SGHRS and CDR2 as YFSETQ. CDR3 loop: CASSSGVSSGANVLTF. The CDR3 nucleotides read TGCGCCAGCAGCTCAGGGGTTAGCTCTGGGGCCAACGTCCTGACTTTC. The full variable domain, completed using reference TRBV5-1 and TRBJ2-6, is KAGVTQTPRYLIKTRGQQVTLSCSPISGHRSVSWYQQTPGQGLQFLFEYFSETQRNKGNFPGRFSGRQFSNSRSEMNVSTLELGDSALYLCASSSGVSSGANVLTFGAGSRLTVL.

A few counts support this clonotype. The chain is built from TRBV7-3 and TRBJ2-3; weak D call: TRBD1 (5 bases). Trimming took 5 bases from V and 6 from J, leaving 15 bases between them. Germline V CDR1 and CDR2: SGHTA, FQGTGA. This CDR3 has 14 amino acids. Here the CDR3 DNA reads TGTGCCAGCAGCCAGGGTGGGGCCGGGGATACGCAGTATTTT. This gives the protein CASSQGGAGDTQYF.

The chain is built from TRBV6-5 and TRBJ2-3; 7 nucleotides agree with TRBD2. The length of the CDR3 is 16 residues. Trimming cost V 2 bases and J 5 bases; bases outside gene matches: 10. Germline values: CDR1 MNHEY, CDR2 SVGAGI. CDR3 amino acids: CASSYPYGGVEDTQYF. The CDR3 DNA sequence: TGTGCCAGCAGTTACCCATATGGGGGGGTGGAAGATACGCAGTATTTT.

This clonotype has just a few counts. This chain connects TRBV15 to TRBJ2-7; 7 positions match TRBD1. The CDR3 length is 13 residues. Germline lookup yields CDR1 LNHNV and CDR2 YYDKDF (reference sequence). The V and J ends lost 4 bases and 3 bases, in that order; junction bases with no gene match: 3. CDR3 in DNA: TGTGCCACCAGCACAGGGGACAGCTACGAGCAGTACTTC. It yields the protein CATSTGDSYEQYF.

This clonotype was observed a few times. The chain recombines TRBV20-1 with TRBJ1-1; D remains unclear. There are 16 residues in the CDR3. Trimming took off 0 bases at V and 4 bases at J, with 18 bases between the two ends. Germline V gene data show CDR1 as DFQATT and CDR2 as SNEGSKA (reference sequence). CDR3 protein: CSARDREEGLFTEAFF. The CDR3 DNA follows: TGCAGTGCTAGAGATCGCGAGGAGGGCCTTTTCACTGAAGCTTTCTTT.

The rearrangement joins TRBV5-1 to TRBJ2-7; the D gene is possibly TRBD2 (6 bases). The CDR3 loop spans 12 amino acids. Trimming removed 5 bases at V and 11 bases at J, with 17 bases between. Looked up from germline, CDR1 is SGHRS and CDR2 is YFSETQ. In DNA form, the CDR3 reads TGCGCCAGCAGTGCTACACCGGAGGGGAAGTACTTC. Amino acids: CASSATPEGKYF.

This chain links TRBV12-3 or TRBV12-4 with TRBJ1-2; TRBD1 might be the D (6 bases). V was pared by 6 bases and J by 8 bases, with 16 bases between. The CDR3 loop spans 13 amino acids. In DNA, the CDR3 is TGTGCCAGCAGCTCCGGGACACCCGAAGGCTACACCTTC. Residues: CASSSGTPEGYTF.

V gene TRBV7-3 combines with J gene TRBJ2-1; 7 nucleotides match TRBD2. J lost 10 bases, V lost 5 bases, and 17 bases had no gene match. There are 16 residues in the CDR3. Looked up from germline, CDR1 is SGHTA and CDR2 is FQGTGA. Here the CDR3 reads CASSQGGPSGLSEQFF. The CDR3 region has the DNA TGTGCCAGCAGCCAGGGAGGGCCTAGTGGCTTGAGCGAGCAGTTCTTC.

There are a few counts of this clonotype. The chain uses TRBV28 and TRBJ2-3; a possible D gene is TRBD2 (6 bases). Germline CDR1 is MDHEN and CDR2 is SYDVKM. Trimming shortened V by 4 bases and J by 3 bases, and 14 bases separated the two germline ends. The CDR3 covers 15 residues. CDR3 in DNA: TGTGCCAGCAGTTGGGCCGCGACTAGGACAGATACGCAGTATTTT. This sequence encodes CASSWAATRTDTQYF.

This clonotype has a count of ten or more. The chain carries TRBV20-1 and TRBJ2-7, with D unclear. Germline CDR1 reads DFQATT; CDR2 reads SNEGSKA (reference sequence). The length of the CDR3 is 11 residues. V lost 3 bases and J lost 4, with 7 bases in between. CDR3 amino acids: CSARGSYEQYF. DNA of the CDR3: TGCAGTGCTAGGGGGTCATACGAGCAGTACTTC.

There are a few counts of this clonotype. The chain carries TRBV20-1 and TRBJ2-2, with D perhaps TRBD2 (6 bases). The germline V gene encodes CDR1 DFQATT and CDR2 SNEGSKA (reference sequence). V lost 2 bases to trimming and J lost 7 bases, with 14 bases between them. CDR3 size: 14 residues. CDR3 residues: CSARSPAGGGELFF. DNA of the CDR3: TGCAGTGCTAGAAGCCCCGCCGGGGGCGGGGAGCTGTTTTTT.

The gene calls are TRBV12-3 or TRBV12-4 and TRBJ1-2, with TRBD1 matching over 8 bases. This CDR3 region has 14 residues. After removal of 6 bases from V and 0 bases from J, the junction contained 3 bases not matched to a gene. This CDR3 reads CASRRTGPNYGYTF. CDR3 bases: TGTGCCAGCAGAAGGACAGGGCCTAACTATGGCTACACCTTC.

This rearrangement joins TRBV9 to TRBJ2-7, with 9 bases fitting TRBD1. Per germline, CDR1 SGDLS and CDR2 YYNGEE. V was clipped by 1 base and J by 3 bases; unmatched bases: 5. The length of the CDR3 is 15 residues. CDR3 coding DNA: TGTGCCAGCAGCGTAAGCGGGACAGGGTTCTACGAGCAGTACTTC. It yields the protein CASSVSGTGFYEQYF.

This clonotype has only a few counts. V usage is TRBV29-1 and J usage is TRBJ2-2; D is undetermined. The V and J ends lost 4 bases and 6 bases respectively, with 6 bases between them. Looked up from germline, CDR1 is SQVTM and CDR2 is ANQGSEA. This CDR3 region has 11 residues. CDR3 in amino acids: CSVGVAGELFF. CDR3 DNA sequence: TGCAGCGTTGGGGTGGCCGGGGAGCTGTTTTTT.

The chain is built from TRBV15 and TRBJ2-7; D remains unclear. V was shortened by 1 base and J by 4 bases, with 11 bases between the two germline ends. Per germline, CDR1 LNHNV and CDR2 YYDKDF (reference sequence). CDR3 size: 14 residues. As DNA, the CDR3 is TGTGCCACCAGCAGAGGGGCGGCTTATTACGAGCAGTACTTC. It translates to CATSRGAAYYEQYF. Full variable domain (remainder filled in from reference TRBV15 and TRBJ2-7): DAMVIQNPRYQVTQFGKPVTLSCSQTLNHNVMYWYQQKSSQAPKLLFHYYDKDFNNEADTPDNFQSRRPNTSFCFLDIRSPGLGDTAMYLCATSRGAAYYEQYFGPGTRLTVT.

This clonotype was picked up a small number of times. The gene calls are TRBV5-1 and TRBJ2-5; maybe TRBD2 (5 bases). V was trimmed by 2 bases and J by 4 bases, leaving 12 bases between them. The CDR3 runs 14 residues. CDR1 is SGHRS and CDR2 is YFSETQ in the germline V gene. The CDR3 DNA sequence: TGCGCCAGCAGCTTCGTGGCGGGCGGAGAGACCCAGTACTTC. Protein: CASSFVAGGETQYF.

This sequence joins TRBV12-3 or TRBV12-4 and TRBJ2-7; 7 bases are shared with TRBD1. The CDR3 covers 18 residues. J lost 3 bases, V lost 6 bases, and 20 bases had no gene match. CDR3 DNA sequence: TGTGCCAGCAGCGCGAGGGGGCGGTTAAGCCTCTTGAACTACGAGCAGTACTTC. As protein: CASSARGRLSLLNYEQYF.